These T cell receptor beta chains were read from a single sample in a study of T cell changes during pregnancy in multiple sclerosis. Using immunoSEQ multiplex PCR, the repertoire was profiled, and TCRdb retains in-frame clones only, with some absent. This sample yields over 35,000 clones, of which almost 95% are seen a single time; 1.3% belongs to the top ten. The sequencing sample was made of peripheral blood. The receptor source for this set is a female donor with multiple sclerosis, enrolled in a pregnancy study. Each CDR3 is given with its conserved first and last residue. A D gene is named only where the DNA matches it firmly. Clone size, where shown, is once, few, many, or a class for clones that have expanded.

len | j_gene | abundance | d_gene | v_gene | CDR3nt | CDR3aa
15 | TRBJ2-1 | - | TRBD2 | TRBV2 | TGTGCCAGCAGGTTGTTAGCGGGAGTGACTAATGAGCAGTTCTTC | CASRLLAGVTNEQFF
14 | TRBJ1-1 | - | - | TRBV30 | TGTGCCTGGAGTGTAGCGGGATGGGGCACTGAAGCTTTCTTT | CAWSVAGWGTEAFF
20 | TRBJ2-6 | - | TRBD2 | TRBV4-1 | TGCGCCAGCAGCCAAGACACCGGGACTAGCGGCTTCTCTGGGGCCAACGTCCTGACTTTC | CASSQDTGTSGFSGANVLTF
15 | TRBJ2-1 | - | TRBD2 | TRBV11-2 | TGTGCCAGCAGCGATACGATGGCGGGAGGCAATGAGCAGTTCTTC | CASSDTMAGGNEQFF
15 | TRBJ1-2 | - | TRBD1 | TRBV6-5 | TGTGCCAGCAGTTACCGGGACAGGGGTAACTATGGCTACACCTTC | CASSYRDRGNYGYTF
14 | TRBJ2-1 | - | - | TRBV28 | TGTGCCAGCAGCCTCCCCAGCTCCTACAATGAGCAGTTCTTC | CASSLPSSYNEQFF
14 | TRBJ2-1 | - | TRBD1 | TRBV9 | TGTGCCAGCAGCACACAGGGGGTTTACAATGAGCAGTTCTTC | CASSTQGVYNEQFF
15 | TRBJ2-5 | - | TRBD1 | TRBV9 | TGTGCCAGCAGCGTTGGGACAGGGGATGGGGAGACCCAGTACTTC | CASSVGTGDGETQYF
11 | TRBJ2-1 | - | - | TRBV6-1 | TGTGCCAGCAATGGGGGGTATGAGCAGTTCTTC | CASNGGYEQFF
12 | TRBJ2-7 | - | - | TRBV10-3 | TGTGCCATCAGTACACAGGGCGGAGAGCAGTACTTC | CAISTQGGEQYF
15 | TRBJ2-2 | - | TRBD1 | TRBV5-1 | TGCGCCAGCAGCTTAAGACAGGGGAACACCGGGGAGCTGTTTTTT | CASSLRQGNTGELFF
14 | TRBJ2-7 | - | - | TRBV7-9 | TGTGCCAGCAGCTTAGACGGGACTTCAGGGGAGCAGTACTTC | CASSLDGTSGEQYF
14 | TRBJ2-2 | once | - | TRBV9 | TGTGCCAGCAGCGTAGGAGGTTCCACCGGGGAGCTGTTTTTT | CASSVGGSTGELFF
15 | TRBJ2-5 | - | - | TRBV27 | TGTGCCAGCAGTTTTCGGGGGTACCGACAAGAGACCCAGTACTTC | CASSFRGYRQETQYF
16 | TRBJ2-7 | - | - | TRBV6-6 | TGTGCCAGCAGTTACAGGGGAGTATACCCCATCTACGAGCAGTACTTC | CASSYRGVYPIYEQYF
15 | TRBJ2-7 | - | - | TRBV5-1 | TGCGCCAGCAGTTATAATGGGCCGGCCTCCTACGAGCAGTACTTC | CASSYNGPASYEQYF
16 | TRBJ2-3 | - | - | TRBV6-4 | TGTGCCAGCAGTGACCAAGGGGGAGTGGGTACAGATACGCAGTATTTT | CASSDQGGVGTDTQYF
18 | TRBJ2-7 | - | TRBD1 | TRBV5-4 | TGTGCCAGCAGCTTGGCCGCGGACAGGGGGCTGAGCTCCTACGAGCAGTACTTC | CASSLAADRGLSSYEQYF
15 | TRBJ2-7 | few | - | TRBV27 | TGTGCCAGCAGTTTTGGAGGGCCAAGCTCCTACGAGCAGTACTTC | CASSFGGPSSYEQYF
13 | TRBJ1-1 | - | - | TRBV6-5 | TGTGCCAGCAGTTACCCCGGCAGGGCTGAAGCTTTCTTT | CASSYPGRAEAFF
14 | TRBJ2-1 | - | - | TRBV7-2 | TGTGCCAGCAGCGGAAGGGCGGGCATAAATGAGCAGTTCTTC | CASSGRAGINEQFF
13 | TRBJ1-2 | - | - | TRBV30 | TGTGCCTTCCTCCCCCAGGGATCGGGCGGCTACACCTTC | CAFLPQGSGGYTF
12 | TRBJ2-1 | - | - | TRBV30 | TGTGCCTGGGACGAAGCCTACAATGAGCAGTTCTTC | CAWDEAYNEQFF
15 | TRBJ2-1 | - | TRBD1 | TRBV11-2 | TGTGCCAGCAGTATACAGGGGAAGTTTATGAATGAGCAGTTCTTC | CASSIQGKFMNEQFF
13 | TRBJ2-5 | - | - | TRBV5-4 | TGTGCCAGCAGCTTTGGGGGGCCGGAGACCCAGTACTTC | CASSFGGPETQYF
12 | TRBJ1-1 | - | - | TRBV27 | TGTGCCAGCAGTTCCAACAAGCGAGGAGCTTTCTTT | CASSSNKRGAFF
15 | TRBJ2-1 | - | TRBD2 | TRBV6-4 | TGTGCCAGCAGTGACTCGGCGGGAGGGCCCAATGAGCAGTTCTTC | CASSDSAGGPNEQFF
15 | TRBJ1-1 | - | TRBD1 | TRBV5-1 | TGCGCCAGCAGGTTGTTCCGGGACAGTAACACTGAAGCTTTCTTT | CASRLFRDSNTEAFF
15 | TRBJ2-2 | - | - | TRBV28 | TGTGCCAGCAGTAGAATAGACAGCGCGACCGGGGAGCTGTTTTTT | CASSRIDSATGELFF
14 | TRBJ1-1 | - | - | TRBV7-9 | TGTGCCAGCAGCCCGGGGACTCCAGTCTCTGAAGCTTTCTTT | CASSPGTPVSEAFF
14 | TRBJ1-3 | - | TRBD1 | TRBV18 | TGTGCCAGCTCACCACCGACAGGGTTGAACACCATATATTTT | CASSPPTGLNTIYF